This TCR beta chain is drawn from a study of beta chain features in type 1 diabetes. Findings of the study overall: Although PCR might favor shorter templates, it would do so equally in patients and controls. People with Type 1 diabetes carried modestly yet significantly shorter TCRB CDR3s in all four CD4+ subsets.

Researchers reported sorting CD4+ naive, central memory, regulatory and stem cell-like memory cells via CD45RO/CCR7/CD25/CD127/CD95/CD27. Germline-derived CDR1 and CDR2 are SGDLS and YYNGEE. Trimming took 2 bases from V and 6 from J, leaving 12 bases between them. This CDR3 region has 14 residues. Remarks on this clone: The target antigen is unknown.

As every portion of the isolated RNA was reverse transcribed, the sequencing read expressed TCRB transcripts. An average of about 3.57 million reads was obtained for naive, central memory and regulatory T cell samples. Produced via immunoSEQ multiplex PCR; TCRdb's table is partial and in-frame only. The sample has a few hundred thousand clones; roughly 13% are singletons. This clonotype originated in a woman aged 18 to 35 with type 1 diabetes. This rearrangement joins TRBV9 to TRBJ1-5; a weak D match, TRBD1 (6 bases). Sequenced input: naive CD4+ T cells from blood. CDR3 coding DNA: TGTGCCAGCAGCGTCGGGCAGGGGACTCAGCCCCAGCATTTT. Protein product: CASSVGQGTQPQHF.